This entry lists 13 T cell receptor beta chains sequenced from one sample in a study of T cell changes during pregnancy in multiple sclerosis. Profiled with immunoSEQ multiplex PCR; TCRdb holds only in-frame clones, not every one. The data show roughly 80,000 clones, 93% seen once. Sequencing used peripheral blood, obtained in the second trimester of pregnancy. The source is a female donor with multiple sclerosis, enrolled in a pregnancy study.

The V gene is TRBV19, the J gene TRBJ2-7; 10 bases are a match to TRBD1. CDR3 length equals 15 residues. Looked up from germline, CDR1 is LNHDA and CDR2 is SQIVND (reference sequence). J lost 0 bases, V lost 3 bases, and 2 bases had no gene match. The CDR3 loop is CASSIRDRGSYEQYF. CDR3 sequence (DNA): TGTGCCAGTAGTATCCGGGACAGGGGCTCCTACGAGCAGTACTTC.

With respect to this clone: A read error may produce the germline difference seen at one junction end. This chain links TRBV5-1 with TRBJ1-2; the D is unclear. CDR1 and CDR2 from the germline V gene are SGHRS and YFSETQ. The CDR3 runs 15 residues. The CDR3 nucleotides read TGCGCCAGCAGCGTATCTCCGAACACTAACTATGGCTACACCTTT. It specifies CASSVSPNTNYGYTF.

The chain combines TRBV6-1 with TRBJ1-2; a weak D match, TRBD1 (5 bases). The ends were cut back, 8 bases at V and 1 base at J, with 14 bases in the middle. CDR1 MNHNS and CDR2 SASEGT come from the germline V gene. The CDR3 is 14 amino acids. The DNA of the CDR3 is TGTGCCAGCTCCCCTGGGGGGGGTAACTATGGCTACACCTTC. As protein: CASSPGGGNYGYTF.

For the CDR3, the DNA is TGTGCCAGCAGCCGTACATCTTTCCCCAATCAGCCCCAGCATTTT. Translating it yields CASSRTSFPNQPQHF. J is TRBJ1-5 and V is TRBV6-5; the D is unclear. Trimming pared 6 bases from V and 3 bases from J, leaving 15 bases between. The CDR3 has 15 amino acids. Germline CDR1 MNHEY, CDR2 SVGAGI.

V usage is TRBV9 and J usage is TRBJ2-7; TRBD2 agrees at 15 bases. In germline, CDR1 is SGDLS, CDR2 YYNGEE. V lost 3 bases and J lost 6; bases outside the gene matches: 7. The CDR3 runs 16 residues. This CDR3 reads CASSALWTSGGGEQYF. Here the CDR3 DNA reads TGTGCCAGCAGCGCCCTCTGGACTAGCGGGGGGGGCGAGCAGTACTTC. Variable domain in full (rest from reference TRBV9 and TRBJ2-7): DSGVTQTPKHLITATGQRVTLRCSPRSGDLSVYWYQQSLDQGLQFLIQYYNGEERAKGNILERFSAQQFPDLHSELNLSSLELGDSALYFCASSALWTSGGGEQYFGPGTRLTVT.

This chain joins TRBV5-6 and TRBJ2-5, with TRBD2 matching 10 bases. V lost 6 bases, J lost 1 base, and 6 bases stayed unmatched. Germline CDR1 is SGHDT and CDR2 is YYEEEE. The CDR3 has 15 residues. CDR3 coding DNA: TGTGCCAGCACTAGCGGGGGACAACTCCAAGAGACCCAGTACTTC. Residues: CASTSGGQLQETQYF.

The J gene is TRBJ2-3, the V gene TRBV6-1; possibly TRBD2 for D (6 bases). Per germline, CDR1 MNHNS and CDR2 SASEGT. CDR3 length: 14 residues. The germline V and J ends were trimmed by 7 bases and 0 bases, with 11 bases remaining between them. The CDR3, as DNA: TGTGCCAGCAAGGTGGGACTTAGCACAGATACGCAGTATTTT. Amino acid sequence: CASKVGLSTDTQYF.

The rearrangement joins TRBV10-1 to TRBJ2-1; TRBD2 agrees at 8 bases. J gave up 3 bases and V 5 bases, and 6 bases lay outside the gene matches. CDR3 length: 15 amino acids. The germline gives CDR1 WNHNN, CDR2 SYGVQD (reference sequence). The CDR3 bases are TGCGCCAGCAGTCTCGGACTAGCAGGCTACAATGAGCAGTTCTTC. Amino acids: CASSLGLAGYNEQFF.

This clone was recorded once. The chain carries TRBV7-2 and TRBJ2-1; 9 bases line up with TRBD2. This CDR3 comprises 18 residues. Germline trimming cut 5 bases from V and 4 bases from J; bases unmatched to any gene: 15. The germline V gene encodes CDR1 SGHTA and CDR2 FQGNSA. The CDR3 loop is CASSPTPPLAGGYNEQFF. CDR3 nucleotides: TGTGCCAGCAGCCCAACCCCACCTCTGGCGGGGGGGTACAATGAGCAGTTCTTC. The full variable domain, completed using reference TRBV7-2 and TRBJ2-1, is GAGVSQSPSNKVTEKGKDVELRCDPISGHTALYWYRQSLGQGLEFLIYFQGNSAPDKSGLPSDRFSAERTGGSVSTLTIQRTQQEDSAVYLCASSPTPPLAGGYNEQFFGPGTRLTVL.

CDR3 in DNA: TGTGCCACCAGCAGAGATTACGGAGGGGGCCTGGGGGGCCAGCCCCAGCATTTT. It is translated as CATSRDYGGGLGGQPQHF. The rearrangement joins TRBV15 to TRBJ1-5; 7 bases map to TRBD1. The V gene end was trimmed by 0 bases and the J gene end by 7 bases; junction bases not matched to a gene: 15. The CDR3 covers 18 residues. The germline V gene encodes CDR1 LNHNV and CDR2 YYDKDF (reference sequence).

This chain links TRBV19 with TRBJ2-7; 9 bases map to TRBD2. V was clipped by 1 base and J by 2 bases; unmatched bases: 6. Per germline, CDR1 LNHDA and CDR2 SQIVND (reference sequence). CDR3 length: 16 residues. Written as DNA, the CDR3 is TGTGCCAGTAGTATAGGGGGGACTAGCTGGACCTACGAGCAGTACTTC. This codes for CASSIGGTSWTYEQYF.

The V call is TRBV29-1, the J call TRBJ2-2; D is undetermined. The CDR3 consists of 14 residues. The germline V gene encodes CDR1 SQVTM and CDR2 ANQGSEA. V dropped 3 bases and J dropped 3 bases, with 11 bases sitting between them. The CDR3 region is CSVDSNADTGELFF. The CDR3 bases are TGCAGCGTTGACAGTAACGCCGACACCGGGGAGCTGTTTTTT.

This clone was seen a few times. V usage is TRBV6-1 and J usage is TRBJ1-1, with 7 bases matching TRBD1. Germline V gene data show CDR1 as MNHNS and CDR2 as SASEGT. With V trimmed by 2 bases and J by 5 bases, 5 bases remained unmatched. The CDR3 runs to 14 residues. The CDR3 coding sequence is TGTGCCAGCAGTGAATCCCCAGGGGGGACTGAAGCTTTCTTT. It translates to CASSESPGGTEAFF.